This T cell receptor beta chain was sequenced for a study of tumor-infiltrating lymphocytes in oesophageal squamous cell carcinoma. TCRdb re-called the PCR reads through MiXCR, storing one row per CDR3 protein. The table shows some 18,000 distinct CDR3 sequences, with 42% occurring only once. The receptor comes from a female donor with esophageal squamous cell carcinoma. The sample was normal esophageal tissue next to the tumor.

CDR3 sequence reads: CASRKTRDYYETQYF. CDR3 sequence (DNA): TGTGCCAGCAGGAAAACTCGAGACTATTATGAGACCCAGTACTTC. This sequence joins TRBV7-8 and TRBJ2-5; D may be TRBD2 (5 bases). The V end was cut by 6 bases, the J end by 5 bases, with 19 bases between. This CDR3 spans 15 amino acids. Germline CDR1 and CDR2: SGHVS and FQNEAQ.